Below, 8 T cell receptor beta chains from the same sample are listed, as sequenced in a study of resident and recirculating memory T cells in vitiligo. The table came from immunoSEQ multiplex PCR; TCRdb's copy has only in-frame clones and leaves some out. There are tens of thousands of clones in the sample; under 95% occur only once, and roughly 5% lies in the top ten. Sequencing was carried out using blood. The receptor set was obtained from a male donor with vitiligo.

The V and J genes are TRBV28 and TRBJ2-7, with D possibly being TRBD2 (5 bases). The CDR3 length is 14 residues. V dropped 6 bases and J dropped 2 bases, with 14 bases sitting between them. Germline lookup yields CDR1 MDHEN and CDR2 SYDVKM. CDR3 amino acids: CASSSPNGAYEQYF. CDR3 coding DNA: TGTGCCAGCAGCTCGCCTAACGGGGCCTACGAGCAGTACTTC. Based on the CDR3 plus reference TRBV28 and TRBJ2-7, the full variable domain is DVKVTQSSRYLVKRTGEKVFLECVQDMDHENMFWYRQDPGLGLRLIYFSYDVKMKEKGDIPEGYSVSREKKERFSLILESASTNQTSMYLCASSSPNGAYEQYFGPGTRLTVT.

The CDR3 is CASSPSRSTDTQYF. The CDR3 bases are TGTGCCAGCTCACCCTCCAGGAGCACAGATACGCAGTATTTT. J is TRBJ2-3 and V is TRBV18; D is unclear. Germline loops: CDR1 KGHSH, CDR2 LQKENI. The CDR3 length is 14 residues. V was cut by 3 bases and J by 0 bases, with 7 bases left in between.

The rearrangement uses TRBV9 and TRBJ2-5; D gene unclear. The CDR3 consists of 11 residues. In germline, CDR1 is SGDLS, CDR2 YYNGEE. V lost 4 bases and J lost 2, with 3 bases in between. CDR3 sequence reads: CASSPQETQYF. CDR3 nucleotide sequence: TGTGCCAGCAGCCCACAAGAGACCCAGTACTTC.

The V gene is TRBV4-2, the J gene TRBJ2-1; 15 bases match TRBD2. After removal of 0 bases from V and 7 bases from J, the junction contained 4 bases not matched to a gene. The germline CDR1 and CDR2 sequences are LGHNA and YNFKEQ. The CDR3 is made up of 17 amino acids. For the CDR3, the DNA is TGTGCCAGCAGCCAAGATTGGACTAGCGGGAGGGTAAATGAGCAGTTCTTC. Translation: CASSQDWTSGRVNEQFF.

This chain connects TRBV27 to TRBJ1-1, with 9 bases that match TRBD1. The CDR3 extends over 14 amino acids. V gave up 3 bases and J gave up 4 bases; unmatched junction bases: 3. The germline CDR1 and CDR2 sequences are MNHEY and SMNVEV (reference sequence). CDR3 nucleotides: TGTGCCAGCAGTTTTCGGACAGGGGTCACTGAAGCTTTCTTT. This sequence encodes CASSFRTGVTEAFF.

V usage is TRBV15 and J usage is TRBJ2-7; weak D call: TRBD2 (5 bases). The germline V and J ends were trimmed by 6 bases and 5 bases, with 14 bases remaining between them. This CDR3 contains 13 residues. In germline, CDR1 is LNHNV, CDR2 YYDKDF (reference sequence). This CDR3 reads CATRFSGSHEQYF. In nucleotides, the CDR3 is TGTGCCACCAGGTTCTCGGGGTCCCACGAGCAGTACTTC. The variable domain in full, with the rest retrieved from reference TRBV15 and TRBJ2-7, is DAMVIQNPRYQVTQFGKPVTLSCSQTLNHNVMYWYQQKSSQAPKLLFHYYDKDFNNEADTPDNFQSRRPNTSFCFLDIRSPGLGDTAMYLCATRFSGSHEQYFGPGTRLTVT.

The chain employs TRBV28 and TRBJ1-5, with unresolved D. V was trimmed by 3 bases and J by 5 bases, leaving 14 bases between them. This CDR3 has 15 amino acids. Germline lookup yields CDR1 MDHEN and CDR2 SYDVKM. The CDR3 sequence: CASSFPPLRDQPQHF. CDR3 DNA sequence: TGTGCCAGCAGTTTCCCACCCCTACGAGATCAGCCCCAGCATTTT.

This rearrangement joins TRBV7-8 to TRBJ2-7, with 7 bases identical to TRBD2. J was trimmed by 6 bases and V by 5 bases; bases with no gene match: 10. CDR3 length: 14 amino acids. CDR1 and CDR2 (germline): SGHVS, FQNEAQ. This CDR3 reads CASSQNSREGEQYF. Here the CDR3 DNA reads TGTGCCAGCAGCCAAAATTCCAGGGAGGGCGAGCAGTACTTC.